The next 9 T cell receptor beta chains were all read from a single sample in a study of PD-1 blockade in classical Hodgkin lymphoma. The time point was: cycle 4 day 1 (C4D1), after around six weeks of nivolumab. Each patient relapsed following autologous stem cell transplantation, and prior brentuximab vedotin exposure differed. It was by magnetic negative selection that CD4+ T cells were purified from thawed PBMCs. This table comes from immunoSEQ multiplex PCR, and its TCRdb copy is limited to in-frame clones, with some not included. In the table there are roughly 30,000 clones, roughly 80% of which are singletons. The sequencing used CD4+ T cells from blood, collected before the fourth cycle of nivolumab. These receptors all stem from a human donor with classical Hodgkin lymphoma.

V is TRBV19 and J is TRBJ1-4; no clear D gene. Germline lookup yields CDR1 LNHDA and CDR2 SQIVND (reference sequence). V dropped 6 bases and J dropped 6 bases, with 17 bases sitting between them. CDR3 length: 15 amino acids. In DNA, the CDR3 is TGTGCCAGTAGCCCTCAGACAAGTGGGGATGAAAAACTGTTTTTT. It specifies CASSPQTSGDEKLFF.

Details on this clone: Without the conserved terminal phenylalanine or tryptophan, this CDR3 likely stems from a read error. This chain connects TRBV6-1 to TRBJ2-7, with 8 bases fitting TRBD1. V dropped 4 bases and J dropped 2; count of bases not matched to a gene: 10. Germline values: CDR1 MNHNS, CDR2 SASEGT. The CDR3 is 16 residues long. Written as DNA, the CDR3 is TGTGCCAGCAGTGGGTCGTGGACAGGGTCGACCTACGAGCAGTACCTC. As protein: CASSGSWTGSTYEQYL.

The chain recombines TRBV5-6 with TRBJ2-4; D may be TRBD2 (6 bases). The CDR3 sequence is 16 residues long. The germline V gene encodes CDR1 SGHDT and CDR2 YYEEEE. The germline V and J ends were trimmed by 3 bases and 6 bases, with 19 bases remaining between them. This CDR3 is CASSSPTSSSLNIQYF. The CDR3 DNA follows: TGTGCCAGCAGCTCACCGACTAGTTCGTCCCTAAACATTCAGTACTTC.

The J gene is TRBJ1-1, the V gene TRBV11-2; perhaps TRBD1 as D (5 bases). This CDR3 spans 15 amino acids. Germline-derived CDR1 and CDR2 are SGHAT and FQNNGV. V was cut by 1 base and J by 4 bases, with 13 bases left in between. CDR3 nucleotides: TGTGCCAGCAGCTTAGTTCAGGGAGGGGTCACTGAAGCTTTCTTT. It encodes CASSLVQGGVTEAFF. The full variable domain, completed using reference TRBV11-2 and TRBJ1-1, is EAGVAQSPRYKIIEKRQSVAFWCNPISGHATLYWYQQILGQGPKLLIQFQNNGVVDDSQLPKDRFSAERLKGVDSTLKIQPAKLEDSAVYLCASSLVQGGVTEAFFGQGTRLTVV.

The rearrangement uses TRBV5-1 and TRBJ2-7; D unclear. Deletions cut 2 bases from V and 0 bases from J, with 9 bases between. The CDR3 contains 14 residues. Germline-derived CDR1 and CDR2 are SGHRS and YFSETQ. As DNA, the CDR3 is TGCGCCAGCAGCTTTCGCGGAAGCTCCTACGAGCAGTACTTC. Protein product: CASSFRGSSYEQYF.

This chain uses TRBV5-1 with TRBJ2-5; no definite D call. The CDR3 consists of 14 residues. Germline V lookup: CDR1 SGHRS, CDR2 YFSETQ. V lost 4 bases and J lost 1, with 11 bases in between. CDR3 sequence reads: CASSQDGIQETQYF. DNA for the CDR3: TGCGCCAGCAGCCAGGACGGCATCCAAGAGACCCAGTACTTC.

The chain employs TRBV5-1 and TRBJ2-2, with TRBD2 as a possible D gene (5 bases). V was clipped by 1 base and J by 7 bases, with 8 bases between them. Germline V lookup: CDR1 SGHRS, CDR2 YFSETQ. This CDR3 contains 13 residues. For the CDR3, the DNA is TGCGCCAGCAGCTTGACAGCGGACGGGGAGCTGTTTTTT. It is translated as CASSLTADGELFF.

The V and J genes are TRBV6-5 and TRBJ1-3, with 7 positions matching TRBD1. The CDR3 totals 13 residues. Germline V CDR1 and CDR2: MNHEY, SVGAGI. The V and J ends lost 6 bases and 1 base, in that order; junction bases with no gene match: 0. In nucleotides, the CDR3 is TGTGCCAGCAGACAGGGGTCTGGAAACACCATATATTTT. Translation: CASRQGSGNTIYF.

The J gene is TRBJ2-7, the V gene TRBV5-1; D might be TRBD1 (7 bases). Germline V CDR1 and CDR2: SGHRS, YFSETQ. Trimming removed 2 bases at V and 0 bases at J, with 12 bases between. This CDR3 has 15 residues. The CDR3 reads CASSFTRGDSYEQYF. As DNA, the CDR3 is TGCGCCAGCAGCTTTACCAGGGGGGACTCCTACGAGCAGTACTTC.